This T cell receptor beta chain was observed in a study of blood T cell repertoires in COVID-19. The assay was immunoSEQ multiplex PCR, and TCRdb's table has in-frame clones only and misses some. The sample shows around 250,000 clones, 65% to 90% of them seen only once. The CDR3 extends over 15 amino acids. Trimming stripped 1 base from V and 5 bases from J, with 12 bases between. Germline assignment: CDR1 SGHDN and CDR2 FVKESK. The sequencing input was PBMCs or T cells enriched from blood (not recorded which). The receptor was derived from a man younger than 30 who had recovered from COVID-19. The chain is built from TRBV14 and TRBJ2-1; D possibly corresponds to TRBD2 (6 bases). The CDR3 loop is CASSQVGGLHNEQFF. The CDR3 DNA sequence: TGTGCCAGCAGCCAAGTGGGAGGTTTGCACAATGAGCAGTTCTTC.